The 14 T cell receptor beta chains listed next were all sequenced from one sample in a study of blood T cells in healthy people across ages. The authors ran a second PCR of about 7 to 12 cycles using a sample-barcoded 5' primer and a J-beta primer mix. TCRdb independently ran MiXCR on the 5' RACE reads; one entry per CDR3 protein. The sample contains some 780,000 distinct CDR3 sequences, approximately 60% of which appear only once. The sequenced material came from blood. All receptors derive from a man aged 40-49 years in good health.

The count of this clonotype is one. The chain is built from TRBV7-2 and TRBJ2-7; possibly TRBD2 for D (7 bases). Germline V lookup: CDR1 SGHTA, CDR2 FQGNSA. V lost 4 bases, J lost 5 bases, and 24 bases lay in between. This CDR3 spans 17 amino acids. This chain's CDR3 is CASSSDLVGGTYDEQYF. Here the CDR3 DNA reads TGTGCCAGCAGCTCGGACCTTGTCGGGGGGACATACGACGAGCAGTACTTC.

The V call is TRBV12-5, the J call TRBJ2-3, with 7 bases lining up with TRBD2. The J segment lost 4 bases and the V segment lost 5 bases, leaving 9 bases of the junction unmatched. CDR1 and CDR2 (germline): LGHNT, FRNRAP. There are 15 residues in the CDR3. The CDR3 coding sequence is TGTGCTAGTGGTCTTTCGGGGGGACCGGCAGATACGCAGTATTTT. This codes for CASGLSGGPADTQYF.

This clonotype was observed a few times. The chain combines TRBV5-1 with TRBJ2-3; TRBD1 matches 7 bases. The CDR3 runs to 16 residues. The J segment lost 3 bases and the V segment lost 2 bases, leaving 9 bases of the junction unmatched. CDR1 and CDR2 (germline): SGHRS, YFSETQ. As DNA, the CDR3 is TGCGCCAGCAGCTTATACCCAGGGGGTGCGACAGATACGCAGTATTTT. Translated, it gives CASSLYPGGATDTQYF. Complete variable domain (other parts from reference TRBV5-1 and TRBJ2-3): KAGVTQTPRYLIKTRGQQVTLSCSPISGHRSVSWYQQTPGQGLQFLFEYFSETQRNKGNFPGRFSGRQFSNSRSEMNVSTLELGDSALYLCASSLYPGGATDTQYFGPGTRLTVL.

The chain combines TRBV12-3 or TRBV12-4 with TRBJ2-3; 13 bases fit TRBD2. V lost 5 bases to trimming and J lost 6 bases; unmatched junction nucleotides: 14. This CDR3 region has 18 residues. The CDR3 DNA follows: TGTGCCAGCAGTGGACTAGCGGGAGAGTCGGGTGGGAGTGATACGCAGTATTTT. Translated: CASSGLAGESGGSDTQYF.

The CDR3 DNA reads as TGCAGTGCCCCTATCGCGAACTCTGGGGCCAACGTCCTGACTTTC. Translation gives CSAPIANSGANVLTF. The J gene is TRBJ2-6, the V gene TRBV20-1; D not resolved. The ends were cut back, 6 bases at V and 0 bases at J, with 12 bases in the middle. The CDR3 has 15 amino acids. Germline CDR1 and CDR2: DFQATT and SNEGSKA (reference sequence).

The CDR3 is CSAPDLATGWQPQHF. Here the CDR3 DNA reads TGCAGTGCTCCTGACCTAGCGACAGGGTGGCAGCCCCAGCATTTT. The genes are TRBV20-1 and TRBJ1-5, with TRBD1 identical over 7 bases. V gave up 5 bases and J gave up 7 bases; unmatched junction bases: 14. The CDR3 length is 15 residues. CDR1 is DFQATT and CDR2 is SNEGSKA in the germline V gene (reference sequence).

The CDR3 bases are TGTGCCAGCAGCTTATCAGGGGGATCGCCCACAGATACGCAGTATTTT. Amino acids: CASSLSGGSPTDTQYF. The chain couples TRBV7-2 to TRBJ2-3, with 7 bases identical to TRBD1. J was trimmed by 2 bases and V by 2 bases; bases with no gene match: 7. The CDR3 is 16 residues long. Per germline, CDR1 SGHTA and CDR2 FQGNSA.

On this clonotype itself: A read error may explain this, as a much larger clone is one base away. The chain recombines TRBV4-1 with TRBJ2-5; 7 nucleotides align to TRBD1. The trim removed 1 base at V and 4 bases at J, leaving 9 bases unmatched. This CDR3 has 16 amino acids. Germline-derived CDR1 and CDR2 are MGHRA and YSYEKL. Written as DNA, the CDR3 is TGCGCCAGCAGCCAAGTGGGAACAGGGGTTCGAGAGACCCAGTACTTC. Residues: CASSQVGTGVRETQYF.

This chain links TRBV3-1 with TRBJ2-5; 15 nucleotides align to TRBD2. The J call may be mistaken, given a closer DNA end match to TRBJ2-4. Germline CDR1 LGHDT, CDR2 YNNKEL (reference sequence). This CDR3 comprises 18 residues. In DNA form, the CDR3 reads TGTGCCAGCAGCCAAGACCCAGGACTAGCGGGGGGGCAGAACATTCAGTACTTC. It codes for CASSQDPGLAGGQNIQYF.

This chain joins TRBV9 and TRBJ2-1, with D possibly matching TRBD1 (5 bases). CDR3 length: 11 residues. Trimming removed 3 bases at V and 10 bases at J, with 8 bases between. CDR1 is SGDLS and CDR2 is YYNGEE in the germline V gene. This CDR3 reads CASSEGPEQFF. CDR3 coding DNA: TGTGCCAGCAGCGAGGGGCCGGAGCAGTTCTTC.

This chain connects TRBV27 to TRBJ2-7; TRBD2 matches at 8 bases. The end of the DNA is better explained by TRBJ2-5, so the J call may be wrong. Germline V gives CDR1 MNHEY, CDR2 SMNVEV (reference sequence). The CDR3 is 13 residues long. The CDR3 spells CASSNGGGETQYF. CDR3 bases: TGTGCCAGCAGTAACGGGGGGGGGGAGACCCAGTACTTC.

The J gene is TRBJ2-1, the V gene TRBV7-9, with TRBD1 matching over 8 bases. Germline loops: CDR1 SEHNR, CDR2 FQNEAQ (reference sequence). The ends lost 5 bases at V and 13 bases at J; junction bases unmatched: 22. This CDR3 has 17 amino acids. CDR3 DNA sequence: TGTGCCAGCAGCCCTGGACAGGGTGTACGTGGAGTAGAGACCCAGTTCTTC. This encodes CASSPGQGVRGVETQFF.

This clonotype was counted a few times. This rearrangement joins TRBV7-2 to TRBJ2-1; 9 bases line up with TRBD1. This CDR3 region has 15 residues. Trimming removed 2 bases from V and 6 bases from J; junction bases left unmatched: 5. Germline V gives CDR1 SGHTA, CDR2 FQGNSA. CDR3 residues: CASSLYGTGPNEQFF. The DNA for the CDR3 is TGTGCCAGCAGCTTATACGGGACAGGGCCCAATGAGCAGTTCTTC.

The chain links TRBV6-5 to TRBJ2-3, with D maybe TRBD1 (5 bases). CDR1 MNHEY and CDR2 SVGAGI come from the germline V gene. The CDR3 is 14 amino acids. Deletions cut 0 bases from V and 5 bases from J, with 9 bases between. In DNA, the CDR3 is TGTGCCAGCAGTTACTCGTTCGACAGAGATACGCAGTATTTT. The encoded protein is CASSYSFDRDTQYF.